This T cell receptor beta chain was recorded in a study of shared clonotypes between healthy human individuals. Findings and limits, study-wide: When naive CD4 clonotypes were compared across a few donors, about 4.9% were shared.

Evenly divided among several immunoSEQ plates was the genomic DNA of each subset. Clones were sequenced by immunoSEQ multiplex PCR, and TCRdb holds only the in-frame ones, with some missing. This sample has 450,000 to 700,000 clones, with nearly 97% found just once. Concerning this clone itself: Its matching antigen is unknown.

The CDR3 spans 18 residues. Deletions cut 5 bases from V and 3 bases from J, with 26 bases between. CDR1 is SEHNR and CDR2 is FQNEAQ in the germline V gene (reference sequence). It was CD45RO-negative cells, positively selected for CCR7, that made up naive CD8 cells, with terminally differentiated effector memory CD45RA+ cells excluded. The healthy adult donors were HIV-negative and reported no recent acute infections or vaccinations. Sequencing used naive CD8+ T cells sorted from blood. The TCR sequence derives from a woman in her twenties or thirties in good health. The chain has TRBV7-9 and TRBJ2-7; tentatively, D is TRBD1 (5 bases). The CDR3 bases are TGTGCCAGCAGCGCATACTCCCCTTGGAACAGGTGGTTCTACGAGCAGTACTTC. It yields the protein CASSAYSPWNRWFYEQYF.